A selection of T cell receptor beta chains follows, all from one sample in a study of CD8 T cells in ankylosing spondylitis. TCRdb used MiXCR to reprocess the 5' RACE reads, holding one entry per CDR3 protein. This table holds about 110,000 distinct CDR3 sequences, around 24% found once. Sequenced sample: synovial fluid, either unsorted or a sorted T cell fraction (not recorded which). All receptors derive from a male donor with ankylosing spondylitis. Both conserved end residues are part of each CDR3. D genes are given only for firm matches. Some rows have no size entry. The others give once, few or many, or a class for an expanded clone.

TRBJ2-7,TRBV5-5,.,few,CASSLEGEQYF,TGTGCCAGCAGCTTAGAAGGGGAGCAGTACTTC
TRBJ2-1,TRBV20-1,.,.,CSASAPATVRNEQFF,TGCAGTGCTAGTGCCCCCGCGACAGTACGGAATGAGCAGTTCTTC
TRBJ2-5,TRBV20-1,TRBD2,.,CSARLASGMGETQYF,TGCAGTGCTAGATTGGCTAGCGGGATGGGAGAGACCCAGTACTTC
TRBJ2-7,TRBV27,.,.,CASSLGDWYEQYF,TGTGCCAGCAGTTTGGGGGACTGGTACGAGCAGTACTTC
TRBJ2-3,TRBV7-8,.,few,CASSPLSRGDTQYF,TGTGCCAGCAGCCCACTTAGCCGCGGGGATACGCAGTATTTT
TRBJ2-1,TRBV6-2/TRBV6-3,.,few,CASSYSGLNEQFF,TGTGCCAGCAGTTACTCGGGCCTCAATGAGCAGTTCTTC
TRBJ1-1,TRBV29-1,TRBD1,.,CSGGQLTEAFF,TGCAGCGGGGGACAGCTCACTGAAGCTTTCTTT
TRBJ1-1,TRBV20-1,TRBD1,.,CTFGQGRNTEAFF,TGCACCTTCGGACAGGGAAGGAACACTGAAGCTTTCTTT
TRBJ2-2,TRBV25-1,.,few,CASSGEVGTGELFF,TGTGCCAGCAGTGGGGAGGTCGGGACCGGGGAGCTGTTTTTT
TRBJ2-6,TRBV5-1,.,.,CASKRAGANVLTF,TGCGCCAGCAAGAGGGCTGGGGCCAACGTCCTGACTTTC
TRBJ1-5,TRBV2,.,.,CASRGQSNQPQHF,TGTGCCAGCAGGGGGCAGAGCAATCAGCCCCAGCATTTT
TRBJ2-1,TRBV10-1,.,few,CASSADNEQFF,TGCGCCAGCAGTGCGGACAATGAGCAGTTCTTC
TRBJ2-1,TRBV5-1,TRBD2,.,CASSLDTSGGNEQFF,TGCGCCAGCAGCTTGGATACTAGCGGGGGTAATGAGCAGTTCTTC
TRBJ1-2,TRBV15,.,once,CATSGTIRGVYGYTF,TGTGCCACCAGCGGTACTATCAGGGGAGTATATGGCTACACCTTC
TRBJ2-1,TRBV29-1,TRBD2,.,CSVVSGGNEQFF,TGCAGCGTTGTTAGCGGGGGGAATGAGCAGTTCTTC
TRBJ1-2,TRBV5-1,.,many,CASSLEVTVYGYTF,TGCGCCAGCAGCTTGGAGGTGACCGTATATGGCTACACCTTC
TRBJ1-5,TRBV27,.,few,CASSLSGDSNQPQHF,TGTGCCAGCAGTTTATCCGGGGATAGCAATCAGCCCCAGCATTTT
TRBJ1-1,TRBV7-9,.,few,CASTGQNWNTEAFF,TGTGCCAGCACCGGACAGAACTGGAACACTGAAGCTTTCTTT
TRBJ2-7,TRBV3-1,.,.,CASSQEVRGGEQYF,TGTGCCAGCAGCCAAGAGGTGCGGGGTGGCGAGCAGTACTTC
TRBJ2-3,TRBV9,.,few,CASRGSSSPDTQYF,TGTGCCAGCCGGGGGAGCTCCTCACCAGATACGCAGTATTTT
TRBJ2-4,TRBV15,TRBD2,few,CATRLRGENIQYF,TGTGCCACCAGGTTGCGGGGGGAAAACATTCAGTACTTC
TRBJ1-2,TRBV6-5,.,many,CASSYGTPKVLYGYTF,TGTGCCAGCAGTTACGGGACACCGAAGGTTCTCTATGGCTACACCTTC
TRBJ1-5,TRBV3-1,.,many,CASSKVGFQPQHF,TGTGCCAGCAGCAAAGTAGGGTTTCAGCCCCAGCATTTT
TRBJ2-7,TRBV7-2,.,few,CASSSPSTVRSYEQYF,TGTGCCAGCAGCTCCCCCTCGACTGTGCGCTCCTACGAGCAGTACTTC
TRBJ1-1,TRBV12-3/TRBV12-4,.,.,CASSPNGGGTEAFF,TGTGCCAGCAGTCCGAACGGGGGGGGGACTGAAGCTTTCTTT
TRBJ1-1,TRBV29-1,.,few,CSVERGGTEAFF,TGCAGCGTTGAAAGGGGTGGGACTGAAGCTTTCTTT
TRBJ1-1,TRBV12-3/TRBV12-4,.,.,CASSLYNTEAFF,TGTGCCAGCAGTTTGTATAACACTGAAGCTTTCTTT
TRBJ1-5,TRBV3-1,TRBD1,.,CASSQGTGGSGQPQHF,TGTGCCAGCAGCCAAGGGACAGGGGGCAGTGGGCAGCCCCAGCATTTT
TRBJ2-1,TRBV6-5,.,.,CASSYGSRGYNEQFF,TGTGCCAGCAGTTACGGCTCTAGGGGTTACAATGAGCAGTTCTTC
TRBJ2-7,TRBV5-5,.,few,CASSSMVSYEQYF,TGTGCCAGCAGCTCCATGGTCTCCTACGAGCAGTACTTC
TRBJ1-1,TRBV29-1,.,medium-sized,CSVGQGNTEAFF,TGCAGCGTTGGTCAGGGGAACACTGAAGCTTTCTTT
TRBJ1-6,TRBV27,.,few,CASSLMSAGAGNSPLHF,TGTGCCAGCAGTTTAATGTCCGCAGGGGCAGGGAATTCACCCCTCCACTTT
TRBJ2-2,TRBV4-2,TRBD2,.,CASSQQVAGGTGELFF,TGTGCCAGCAGCCAACAAGTAGCGGGGGGCACCGGGGAGCTGTTTTTT
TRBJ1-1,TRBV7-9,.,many,CASTRSAEAFF,TGTGCCAGCACCCGAAGCGCTGAAGCTTTCTTT
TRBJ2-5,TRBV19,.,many,CASNLADLQETQYF,TGTGCCAGTAACTTAGCGGATCTCCAAGAGACCCAGTACTTC
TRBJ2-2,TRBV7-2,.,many,CASSLNGPNTGELFF,TGTGCCAGCAGCTTAAACGGGCCGAACACCGGGGAGCTGTTTTTT
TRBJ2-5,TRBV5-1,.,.,CASSPKNFQETQYF,TGCGCCAGCAGTCCGAAGAATTTTCAAGAGACCCAGTACTTC
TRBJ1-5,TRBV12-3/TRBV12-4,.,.,CASSFGHFNQPQHF,TGTGCCAGCAGTTTTGGACATTTTAATCAGCCCCAGCATTTT
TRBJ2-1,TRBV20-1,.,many,CSARDGTPDEQFF,TGCAGTGCTAGAGATGGGACACCGGATGAGCAGTTCTTC
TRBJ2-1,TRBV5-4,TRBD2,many,CASSSYGRAYNEQFF,TGTGCCAGCAGCTCCTACGGGAGGGCCTACAATGAGCAGTTCTTC
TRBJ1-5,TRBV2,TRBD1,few,CASRGTGGPWGNQPQHF,TGTGCCAGCAGAGGGACAGGGGGACCCTGGGGCAATCAGCCCCAGCATTTT
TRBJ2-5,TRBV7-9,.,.,CASSLDSQFQETQYF,TGTGCCAGCAGCTTAGATTCACAGTTCCAAGAGACCCAGTACTTC
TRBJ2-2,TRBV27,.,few,CASSRQFANTGELFF,TGTGCCAGCAGTAGGCAGTTCGCGAACACCGGGGAGCTGTTTTTT
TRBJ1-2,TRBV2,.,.,CASSADFAGGYTF,TGTGCCAGCAGTGCGGACTTTGCAGGTGGCTACACCTTC
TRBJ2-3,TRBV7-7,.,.,CASSSNTGADTQYF,TGTGCCAGCAGCTCGAACACGGGGGCAGATACGCAGTATTTT
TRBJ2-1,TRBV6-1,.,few,CASSGAPREQFF,TGTGCCAGCAGTGGAGCGCCCCGTGAGCAGTTCTTC